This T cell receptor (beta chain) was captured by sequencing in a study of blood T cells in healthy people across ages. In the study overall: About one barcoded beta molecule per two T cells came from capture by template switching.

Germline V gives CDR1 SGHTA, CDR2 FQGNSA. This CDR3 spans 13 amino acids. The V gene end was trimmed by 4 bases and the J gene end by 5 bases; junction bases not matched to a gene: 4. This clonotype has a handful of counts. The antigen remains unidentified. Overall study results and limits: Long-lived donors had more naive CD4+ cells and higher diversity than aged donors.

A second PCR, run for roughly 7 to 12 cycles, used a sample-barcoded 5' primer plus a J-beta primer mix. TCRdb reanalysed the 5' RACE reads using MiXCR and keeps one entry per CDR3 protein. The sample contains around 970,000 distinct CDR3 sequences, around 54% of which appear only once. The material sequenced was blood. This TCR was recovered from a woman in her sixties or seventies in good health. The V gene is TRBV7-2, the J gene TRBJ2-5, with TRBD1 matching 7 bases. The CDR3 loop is CASSYQGDETQYF. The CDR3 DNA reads TGTGCCAGCAGCTATCAGGGGGATGAGACCCAGTACTTC.